This passage covers 12 T cell receptor beta chains from one sample sequenced in a study of T cells after yellow fever vaccination. From the 5' RACE reads, TCRdb called clonotypes with MiXCR, one entry per CDR3 protein. The table records roughly 120,000 distinct CDR3 sequences, 6.5% to 8% of them present only once. Sample: CD4+ T cells sorted from PBMCs, taken around 10 days after the first yellow fever vaccination. Receptor source: a young man who received the YFV17D yellow fever vaccine.

In this sample, this clonotype turned up a few times. The chain combines TRBV10-3 with TRBJ2-5; D unclear. CDR3 length equals 12 residues. The V gene lost 5 bases and the J gene lost 4 bases, with 8 bases spanning the gap. Germline CDR1 ENHRY, CDR2 SYGVKD. For the CDR3, the DNA is TGTGCCATCAGTTCCAGGTCAGAGACCCAGTACTTC. This codes for CAISSRSETQYF.

This clonotype came up a few times. The V and J genes are TRBV7-2 and TRBJ1-5; 9 positions agree with TRBD1. This CDR3 has 14 amino acids. V dropped 5 bases and J dropped 7; count of bases not matched to a gene: 6. Germline V lookup: CDR1 SGHTA, CDR2 FQGNSA. The CDR3 here is CASSGTGRYQPQHF. CDR3 bases: TGTGCCAGCAGCGGGACAGGGCGCTACCAGCCCCAGCATTTT.

This clonotype was seen repeatedly, ten times or more. The V and J genes are TRBV27 and TRBJ2-2; possible D gene TRBD1, 5 bases. This CDR3 region has 14 residues. V lost 4 bases to trimming and J lost 6 bases, with 12 bases between them. From germline, CDR1 is MNHEY and CDR2 SMNVEV (reference sequence). The CDR3 spells CASSSLQVSGELFF. The CDR3 DNA sequence: TGTGCCAGCAGTTCCCTACAGGTGTCCGGGGAGCTGTTTTTT.

This clonotype was seen only a few times. The chain carries TRBV18 and TRBJ1-3; D ambiguous. V lost 1 base and J 0 bases, leaving 7 bases between the germline ends. Looked up from germline, CDR1 is KGHSH and CDR2 is LQKENI. CDR3 length equals 15 residues. CDR3 DNA: TGTGCCAGCTCACCACTCTCTGGCTCTGGAAACACCATATATTTT. This encodes CASSPLSGSGNTIYF. Combining the CDR3 with reference TRBV18 and TRBJ1-3 gives the whole variable domain NAGVMQNPRHLVRRRGQEARLRCSPMKGHSHVYWYRQLPEEGLKFMVYLQKENIIDESGMPKERFSAEFPKEGPSILRIQQVVRGDSAAYFCASSPLSGSGNTIYFGEGSWLTVV.

This clonotype appeared many times. The V and J genes are TRBV18 and TRBJ2-7; 7 nucleotides line up with TRBD1. The V gene's germline CDR1 is KGHSH and CDR2 LQKENI. The CDR3 is 15 residues long. With 3 bases clipped from V and 2 bases from J, the junction kept 7 bases outside the gene matches. The CDR3 region has the DNA TGTGCCAGCTCACCTCTCCCCGGGACAGCCTACGAGCAGTACGTC. Translating gives CASSPLPGTAYEQYV.

This clonotype has a count of ten or more. The rearrangement uses TRBV29-1 and TRBJ2-2; no definite D call. CDR3 length equals 12 residues. CDR1 SQVTM and CDR2 ANQGSEA come from the germline V gene. V was shortened by 6 bases and J by 1 base, with 6 bases between the two germline ends. In DNA, the CDR3 is TGCAGCGTCTCTAGGAACACCGGGGAGCTGTTTTTT. Protein: CSVSRNTGELFF.

A word on this clonotype: A much larger clone lies one base from this, so it may be a read error. This rearrangement joins TRBV5-1 to TRBJ2-5; D uncertain. The CDR3 length is 12 residues. Germline V gene lookup returns CDR1 SGHRS and CDR2 YFSETQ. The V end was cut by 5 bases, the J end by 0 bases, with 5 bases between. The CDR3 loop reads CASRRNQETQYF. The CDR3 DNA reads TGCGCCAGCAGACGGAACCAAGAGACCCAGTACTTC.

This clonotype has a count of ten or more. The chain employs TRBV4-2 and TRBJ2-2; possibly TRBD2 for D (6 bases). Trimming left V 3 bases short and J 2 bases short, with 16 bases between. The CDR3 runs 17 residues. From germline, CDR1 is LGHNA and CDR2 YNFKEQ. Here the CDR3 reads CASSQHRDSLNTGELFF. The CDR3 DNA sequence: TGTGCCAGCAGCCAGCATAGGGACTCTCTAAACACCGGGGAGCTGTTTTTT.

This clonotype has at least ten counts. V gene TRBV4-3 combines with J gene TRBJ1-2, with a possible D match to TRBD1 (5 bases). Trimming stripped 2 bases from V and 8 bases from J, with 9 bases between. The V gene's germline CDR1 is LGHNA and CDR2 YSLEER. The CDR3 extends over 12 amino acids. The CDR3 loop reads CASSQRGSGYTF. CDR3 sequence (DNA): TGCGCCAGCAGCCAACGGGGGTCCGGCTACACCTTC.

The table lists this clonotype with many counts. The V and J genes are TRBV20-1 and TRBJ1-2; 9 bases fit TRBD1. Germline CDR1 and CDR2: DFQATT and SNEGSKA (reference sequence). Losses at the gene ends were 3 bases for V and 3 bases for J; bases not matched to a gene: 11. The CDR3 totals 16 residues. The CDR3 sequence is CSASQWGQGVDYGYTF. DNA of the CDR3: TGCAGTGCTAGTCAATGGGGACAGGGAGTGGACTATGGCTACACCTTC.

This clonotype was detected many times. The J gene is TRBJ1-1, the V gene TRBV6-4; TRBD1 is a possible D gene (5 bases). The germline gives CDR1 MRHNA, CDR2 SNTAGT. CDR3 length equals 22 residues. The ends were cut back, 7 bases at V and 0 bases at J, with 36 bases in the middle. CDR3 coding DNA: TGTGCCAGCACCCTCCTGGCAGGGCGGTTTATGGGGTTGGGGGGACTGAACACTGAAGCTTTCTTT. Encoded protein: CASTLLAGRFMGLGGLNTEAFF.

This clonotype was seen many times. This chain uses TRBV19 with TRBJ1-1; no reliable D call. V lost 7 bases and J 1 base, leaving 13 bases between the germline ends. The CDR3 has 14 residues. CDR1 is LNHDA and CDR2 is SQIVND in the germline V gene (reference sequence). CDR3 bases: TGTGCCAGTATGGCAGGCAAACCGAACACTGAAGCTTTCTTT. It codes for CASMAGKPNTEAFF.